Detailed here is one T cell receptor (beta chain). Its antigen is still unknown. The V gene end was trimmed by 3 bases and the J gene end by 4 bases; junction bases not matched to a gene: 7. CDR1 and CDR2 (germline): SQVTM, ANQGSEA. The CDR3 loop spans 14 amino acids. The source of the sample is a study of T-cell reconstitution after alpha-beta-depleted transplantation in children. Study results and limitations: Several patients had high TCRbeta diversity at day 60; it came from surviving recipient T cells and thymic progenitors. Newly produced T cells mostly provided counts and TCRbeta diversity after one year, as hyperexpanded clones declined. About two months after transplant, alpha-beta T cells reportedly came from several hundred expanded graft clones.

The library targeted TCRbeta and was prepared with unique molecular identifiers. One entry per CDR3 protein results from TCRdb running MiXCR on the PCR reads. Of approximately 980,000 distinct CDR3 sequences listed, less than 30% are singletons. Here the sequenced sample was PBMCs, mostly from graft donor cells, taken 360 days after TCRalphabeta/CD19-depleted stem cell transplant. The V call is TRBV29-1, the J call TRBJ2-3, with 7 bases lining up with TRBD1. This receptor was identified in a boy younger than two who had a stem cell transplant for SCID, so the T cells may come from the graft donor. This CDR3 is CSVDKGGKADTQYF. The CDR3 nucleotides read TGCAGCGTTGATAAAGGGGGCAAGGCAGATACGCAGTATTTT.